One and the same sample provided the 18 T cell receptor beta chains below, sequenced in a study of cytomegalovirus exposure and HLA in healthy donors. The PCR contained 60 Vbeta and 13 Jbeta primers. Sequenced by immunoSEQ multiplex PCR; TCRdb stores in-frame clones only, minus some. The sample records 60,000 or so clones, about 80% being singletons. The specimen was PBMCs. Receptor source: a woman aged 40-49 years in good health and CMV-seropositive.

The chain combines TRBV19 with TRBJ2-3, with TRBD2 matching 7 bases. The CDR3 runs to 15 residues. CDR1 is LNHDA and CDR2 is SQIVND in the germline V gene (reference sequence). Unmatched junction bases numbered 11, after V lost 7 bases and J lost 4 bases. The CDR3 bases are TGTGCCAGTACCTCCAGGAGCGGGGCGGCAGATACGCAGTATTTT. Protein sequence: CASTSRSGAADTQYF.

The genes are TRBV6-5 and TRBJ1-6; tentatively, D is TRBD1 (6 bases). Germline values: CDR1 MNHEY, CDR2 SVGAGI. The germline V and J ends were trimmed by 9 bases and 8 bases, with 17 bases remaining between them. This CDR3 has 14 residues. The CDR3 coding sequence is TGTGCCAGTGGGGCAACAGGGCTCTATTCACCCCTCCACTTT. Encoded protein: CASGATGLYSPLHF.

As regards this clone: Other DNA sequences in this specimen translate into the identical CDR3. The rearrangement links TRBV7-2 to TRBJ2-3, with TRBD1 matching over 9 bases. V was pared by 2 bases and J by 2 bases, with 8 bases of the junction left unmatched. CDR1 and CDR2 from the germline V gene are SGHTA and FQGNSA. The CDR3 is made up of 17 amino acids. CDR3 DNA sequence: TGTGCCAGCAGCTTACTGGCCGGGACAGGGCCCACAGATACGCAGTATTTT. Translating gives CASSLLAGTGPTDTQYF.

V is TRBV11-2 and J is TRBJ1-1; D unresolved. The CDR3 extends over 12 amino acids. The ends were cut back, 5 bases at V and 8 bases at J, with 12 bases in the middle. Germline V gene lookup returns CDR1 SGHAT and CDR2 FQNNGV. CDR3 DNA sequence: TGTGCCAGCAGCCCTACCATCCCCGAAGCTTTCTTT. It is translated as CASSPTIPEAFF.

The CDR3 protein is CASRKVTPMDEQFF. CDR3 nucleotides: TGTGCCAGCAGAAAAGTGACACCGATGGATGAGCAGTTCTTC. The V gene is TRBV27, the J gene TRBJ2-1; D is ambiguous. Germline V lookup: CDR1 MNHEY, CDR2 SMNVEV (reference sequence). The CDR3 totals 14 residues. With 6 bases removed from V and 8 bases from J, the gap between germline ends came to 17 bases.

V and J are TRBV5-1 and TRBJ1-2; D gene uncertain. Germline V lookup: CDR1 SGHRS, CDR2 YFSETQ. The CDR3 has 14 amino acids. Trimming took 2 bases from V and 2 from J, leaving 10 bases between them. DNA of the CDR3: TGCGCCAGCAGCTTAGGTGGGCAAAACTATGGCTACACCTTC. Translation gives CASSLGGQNYGYTF.

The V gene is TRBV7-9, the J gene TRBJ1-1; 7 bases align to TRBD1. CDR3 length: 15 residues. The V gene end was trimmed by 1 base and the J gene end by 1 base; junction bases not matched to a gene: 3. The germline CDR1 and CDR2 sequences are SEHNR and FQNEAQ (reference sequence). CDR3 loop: CASSLVGQSNTEAFF. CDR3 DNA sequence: TGTGCCAGCAGCTTAGTGGGACAGTCGAACACTGAAGCTTTCTTT.

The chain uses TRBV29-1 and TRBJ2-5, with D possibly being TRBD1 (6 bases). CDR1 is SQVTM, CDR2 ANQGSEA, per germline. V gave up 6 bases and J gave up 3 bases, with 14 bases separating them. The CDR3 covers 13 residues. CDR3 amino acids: CSVPGTSEETQYF. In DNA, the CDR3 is TGCAGCGTCCCCGGGACATCGGAAGAGACCCAGTACTTC.

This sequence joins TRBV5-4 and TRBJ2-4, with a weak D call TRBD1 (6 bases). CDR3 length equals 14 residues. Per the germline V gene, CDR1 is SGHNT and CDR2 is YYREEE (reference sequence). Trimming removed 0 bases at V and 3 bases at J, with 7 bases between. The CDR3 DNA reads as TGTGCCAGCAGCTTGGAGGGGGTCAAAAACATTCAGTACTTC. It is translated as CASSLEGVKNIQYF.

The CDR3 nucleotides are TGCGCCAGCAGCACAGCCGTCGCGAACACCGGGGAGCTGTTTTTT. It is translated as CASSTAVANTGELFF. The chain carries TRBV5-1 and TRBJ2-2; D remains ambiguous. Germline V gene lookup returns CDR1 SGHRS and CDR2 YFSETQ. V was trimmed by 4 bases and J by 0 bases, leaving 10 bases between them. The CDR3 has 15 residues.

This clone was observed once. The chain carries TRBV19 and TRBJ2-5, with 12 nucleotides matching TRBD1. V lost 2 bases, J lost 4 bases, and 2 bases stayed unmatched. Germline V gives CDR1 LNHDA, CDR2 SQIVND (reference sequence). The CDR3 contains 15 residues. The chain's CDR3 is CASSIWDRGRETQYF. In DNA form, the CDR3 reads TGTGCCAGTAGTATATGGGACAGGGGGCGAGAGACCCAGTACTTC.

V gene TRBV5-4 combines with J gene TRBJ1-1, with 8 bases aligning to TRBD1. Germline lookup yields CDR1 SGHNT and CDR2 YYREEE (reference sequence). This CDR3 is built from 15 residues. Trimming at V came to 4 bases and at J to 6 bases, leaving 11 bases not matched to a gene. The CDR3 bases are TGTGCCAGCAGCCCAGGGGGCGATCGATGGGCTGAAGCTTTCTTT. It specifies CASSPGGDRWAEAFF. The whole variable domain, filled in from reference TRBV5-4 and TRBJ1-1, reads ETGVTQSPTHLIKTRGQQVTLRCSSQSGHNTVSWYQQALGQGPQFIFQYYREEENGRGNFPPRFSGLQFPNYSSELNVNALELDDSALYLCASSPGGDRWAEAFFGQGTRLTVV.

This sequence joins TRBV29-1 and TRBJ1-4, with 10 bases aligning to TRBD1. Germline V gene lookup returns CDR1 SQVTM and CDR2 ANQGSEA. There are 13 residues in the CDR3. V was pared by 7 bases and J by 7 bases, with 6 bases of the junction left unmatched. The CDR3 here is CSAAGTGVEKLFF. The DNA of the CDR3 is TGCAGCGCCGCCGGGACAGGGGTTGAAAAACTGTTTTTT.

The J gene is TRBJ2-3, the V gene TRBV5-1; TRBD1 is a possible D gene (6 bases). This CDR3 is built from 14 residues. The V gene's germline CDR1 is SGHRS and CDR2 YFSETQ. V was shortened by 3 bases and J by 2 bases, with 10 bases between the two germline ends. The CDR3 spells CASSSGQYTDTQYF. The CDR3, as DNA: TGCGCCAGCAGCTCCGGACAGTACACAGATACGCAGTATTTT.

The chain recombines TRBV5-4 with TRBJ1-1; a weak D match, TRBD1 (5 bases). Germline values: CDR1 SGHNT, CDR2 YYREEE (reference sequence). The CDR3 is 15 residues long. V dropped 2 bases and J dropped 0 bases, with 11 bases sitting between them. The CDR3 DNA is TGTGCCAGCAGCTTCTATTCGACAGTGAACACTGAAGCTTTCTTT. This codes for CASSFYSTVNTEAFF.

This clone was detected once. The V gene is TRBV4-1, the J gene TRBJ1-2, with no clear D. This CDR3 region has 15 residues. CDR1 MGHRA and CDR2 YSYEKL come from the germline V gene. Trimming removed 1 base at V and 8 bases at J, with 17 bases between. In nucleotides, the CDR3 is TGCGCCAGCAGCCAAGGAGGGAGGGCTCAGAAGGGCTACACCTTC. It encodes CASSQGGRAQKGYTF.

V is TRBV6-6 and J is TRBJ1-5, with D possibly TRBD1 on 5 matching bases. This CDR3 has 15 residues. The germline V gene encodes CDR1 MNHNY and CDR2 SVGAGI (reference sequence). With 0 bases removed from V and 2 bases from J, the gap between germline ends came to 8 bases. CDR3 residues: CASSYSGVGNQPQHF. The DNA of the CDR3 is TGTGCCAGCAGTTACTCAGGGGTGGGCAATCAGCCCCAGCATTTT.

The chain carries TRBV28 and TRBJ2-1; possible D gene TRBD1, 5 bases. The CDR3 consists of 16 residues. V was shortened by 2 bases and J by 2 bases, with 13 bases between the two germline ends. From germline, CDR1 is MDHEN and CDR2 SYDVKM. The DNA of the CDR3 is TGTGCCAGCAGTTTAGCGGACACGGCCCCCTACAATGAGCAGTTCTTC. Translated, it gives CASSLADTAPYNEQFF.